Sequencing of this T cell receptor (beta chain) was carried out in a study of patients and donors after allogeneic stem cell transplantation. The germline V gene encodes CDR1 DFQATT and CDR2 SNEGSKA (reference sequence). The trim removed 4 bases at V and 2 bases at J, leaving 7 bases unmatched. This CDR3 is built from 14 residues. The sample holds a few counts of this clonotype. Using its own MiXCR run on the RT-PCR reads, TCRdb lists one record per CDR3 protein. The table records 800,000 to 1,000,000 distinct CDR3 sequences, roughly 18% of them present only once. Sample: blood, either unsorted or a sorted T cell fraction (not recorded which). The clonotype originates from a human donor who was either an allogeneic HSCT recipient or a stem cell or donor lymphocyte infusion donor (not recorded which). It is not recorded whose cells these are; they may come from a transplant donor. The V and J genes are TRBV20-1 and TRBJ1-2; 7 bases match TRBD1. This chain's CDR3 is CSAIGQGGNYGYTF. The CDR3 DNA sequence: TGCAGTGCTATAGGGCAGGGGGGCAACTATGGCTACACCTTC.